Listed below are T cell receptor beta chains from one sample, sequenced in a study of blood T cell repertoires in COVID-19. The data were produced by immunoSEQ multiplex PCR, yet TCRdb's version contains in-frame clones alone and is incomplete. The data hold just over 300,000 clones, with around 87% observed a single time. The source material was PBMCs or T cells enriched from blood (not recorded which). These receptors were collected from a woman aged 18-29 years with acute COVID-19. Each CDR3 is given with its conserved first and last residue. A D gene is named only where the DNA matches it firmly. Clone size is not always given. Where it is, it says once, few, many or a class for expanded clones.

clone_size,j_call,d_call,v_call,cdr3_nt,cdr3_aa
.,TRBJ1-1,.,TRBV11-1,TGTGCCAGCAGCTTACCAGTAAGTAACACTGAAGCTTTCTTT,CASSLPVSNTEAFF
.,TRBJ1-2,.,TRBV11-1,TGTGCCAGCAGCTTGGGCCCGGGAGTCTATGGCTACACCTTC,CASSLGPGVYGYTF
once,TRBJ1-5,.,TRBV11-2,TGTGCCAGCAGCTTGGCCGCATATCAGCCCCAGCATTTT,CASSLAAYQPQHF
.,TRBJ2-7,TRBD2,TRBV27,TGTGCCAGCAGTTTATTAGGACTAGAGGGCTCCTACGAGCAGTACTTC,CASSLLGLEGSYEQYF
.,TRBJ2-1,TRBD2,TRBV7-9,TGTGCCAGCAGCGTTAGCGGGAGGGACAATGAGCAGTTCTTC,CASSVSGRDNEQFF
.,TRBJ2-7,TRBD1,TRBV6-6,TGTGCCAGCACTGCACAGGGGGGTTTCTACGAGCAGTACTTC,CASTAQGGFYEQYF
.,TRBJ2-7,.,TRBV29-1,TGCAGCGTTTACACAGGGACGTCCTACGAGCAGTACTTC,CSVYTGTSYEQYF
.,TRBJ1-1,TRBD1,TRBV28,TGTGCCAGCAGTTCCCTCGGACAGGGCGCAACGGGTACTGAAGCTTTCTTT,CASSSLGQGATGTEAFF
.,TRBJ1-1,.,TRBV2,TGTGCCAGCAGTGATAGGGGGGGGACGTTTACTGAAGCTTTCTTT,CASSDRGGTFTEAFF
.,TRBJ1-4,TRBD1,TRBV5-1,TGCGCCAGCCGTTCTACCGGGACAGGAGGCGAAAAACTGTTTTTT,CASRSTGTGGEKLFF
.,TRBJ2-1,.,TRBV29-1,TGCAGCGTTGGGACTAATGAGCAGTTCTTC,CSVGTNEQFF
.,TRBJ2-4,.,TRBV30,TGTGCCTGGAGTGCGGAAAACATTCAGTACTTC,CAWSAENIQYF
.,TRBJ1-6,.,TRBV2,TGTGCCAGCGGAGGCGGAATGCATAATTCACCCCTCCACTTT,CASGGGMHNSPLHF
.,TRBJ2-1,TRBD2,TRBV18,TGTGCCAGCTCACGAAACCCGGGACTAGCGGGAGAGAATGAGCAGTTCTTC,CASSRNPGLAGENEQFF
.,TRBJ1-6,.,TRBV10-1,TGCGCCAGCAGTGCCAGGGATAATTCACCCCTCCACTTT,CASSARDNSPLHF
.,TRBJ2-3,.,TRBV19,TGTGCCAGTAGTATAAGCCCTAGCTCCCCAGATACGCAGTATTTT,CASSISPSSPDTQYF
.,TRBJ2-4,TRBD1,TRBV28,TGTGCCAGCAGTTTATGGACAGGGGTATCGAACATTCAGTACTTC,CASSLWTGVSNIQYF
.,TRBJ1-2,.,TRBV21-1,TGTGCCAGCTTTTGGAGAACCAAAACCCTCAACTATGGCTACACCTTC,CASFWRTKTLNYGYTF
.,TRBJ2-1,.,TRBV29-1,TGCAGCGTCGTACAGGGCCGCTCCTACAATGAGCAGTTCTTC,CSVVQGRSYNEQFF
.,TRBJ1-6,.,TRBV7-2,TGTGCCAGCAGCTTTTTCCCGATCCGGAATTCACCCCTCCACTTT,CASSFFPIRNSPLHF
.,TRBJ2-1,.,TRBV20-1,TGCAGTGCTAGAGATCTAAATGAGCAGTTCTTC,CSARDLNEQFF
.,TRBJ2-7,TRBD1,TRBV6-6,TGTGCCAGCAGTTCAGGGGGCCACTCCTACGAGCAGTACTTC,CASSSGGHSYEQYF
.,TRBJ2-7,.,TRBV7-8,TGTGCCAGCAGCTTAGGTCCGGGAACCTACGAGCAGTACTTC,CASSLGPGTYEQYF
once,TRBJ2-3,.,TRBV13,TGTGCCAGCAGCTCACGAGTACGCTCACAGATAACGCAGTATTTT,CASSSRVRSQITQYF
.,TRBJ2-7,TRBD2,TRBV3-1/TRBV3-2,TGTGCCAGCAGCCAAGTAGGCCTAGCGGGAGGTAAAGGGGGGACCTACGAGCAGTACTTC,CASSQVGLAGGKGGTYEQYF
.,TRBJ2-2,.,TRBV6-6,TGTGCCAGCAGTTACTCGAAACTCCACACCGGGGAGCTGTTTTTT,CASSYSKLHTGELFF
.,TRBJ2-5,TRBD1,TRBV11-2,TGTGCCAGCGGACGGGACAGGGGCCAAGAGACCCAGTACTTC,CASGRDRGQETQYF